This T cell receptor (beta chain) was identified during a study of shared clonotypes between healthy human individuals. J gave up 6 bases and V 0 bases, and 11 bases lay outside the gene matches. The CDR3 runs to 17 residues. Germline lookup yields CDR1 KGHSH and CDR2 LQKENI. Every contributor of samples was a Caucasian grown-up residing in Nashville, Tennessee. Unsorted samples drew genomic DNA from 85 million to 90 million PBMCs. It was at deep level that the assay was run. In the authors' methods: For the immunoSEQ data, sequences were junction-only without quality scores, so filtering differed. This table comes from immunoSEQ multiplex PCR, and its TCRdb copy is limited to in-frame clones, with some not included. That table is the source of V, J and clone size, and D and trimming were worked out from the DNA. The sample lists fewer than 600,000 clones, roughly 77% occurring once.

The rearrangement links TRBV18 to TRBJ1-1; 9 positions match TRBD1. Specimen: PBMCs. This sequence originates from a middle-aged woman in good health. Some clones in this sample may be carry-over from other donors' samples. The chain's CDR3 is CASSPPQFTGGAAEAFF. The CDR3, as DNA: TGTGCCAGCTCACCACCGCAGTTTACAGGGGGCGCGGCTGAAGCTTTCTTT.